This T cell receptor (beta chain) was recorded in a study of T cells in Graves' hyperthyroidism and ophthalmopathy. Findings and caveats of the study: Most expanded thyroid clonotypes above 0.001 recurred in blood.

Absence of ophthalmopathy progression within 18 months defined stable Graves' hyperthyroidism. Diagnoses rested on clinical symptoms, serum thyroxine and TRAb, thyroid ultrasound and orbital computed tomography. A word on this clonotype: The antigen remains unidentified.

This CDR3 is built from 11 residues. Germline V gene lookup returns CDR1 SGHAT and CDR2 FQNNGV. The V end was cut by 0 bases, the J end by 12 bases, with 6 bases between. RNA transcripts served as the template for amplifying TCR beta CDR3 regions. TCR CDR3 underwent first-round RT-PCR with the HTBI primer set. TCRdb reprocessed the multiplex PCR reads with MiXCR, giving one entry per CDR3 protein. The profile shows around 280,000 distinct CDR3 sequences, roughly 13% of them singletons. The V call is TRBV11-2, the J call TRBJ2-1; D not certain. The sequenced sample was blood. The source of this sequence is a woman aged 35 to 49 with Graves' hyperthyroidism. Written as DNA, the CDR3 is TGTGCCAGCAGCTTAGACTTCTCGCAGTTCTTC. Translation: CASSLDFSQFF.